Listed here are 7 T cell receptor beta chains from one sample, sequenced in a study of blood T cell repertoires in COVID-19. Profiling relied on immunoSEQ multiplex PCR, and the TCRdb table lists in-frame clones only, not all of them. The repertoire holds 90,000 to 130,000 clones, with 85% as singletons. The specimen sequenced was peripheral blood. The source is a man between 35 and 55 years old with acute or convalescent COVID-19.

The chain uses TRBV18 and TRBJ2-3; D gene ambiguous. This CDR3 spans 11 amino acids. Germline lookup yields CDR1 KGHSH and CDR2 LQKENI. Trimming stripped 6 bases from V and 6 bases from J, with 7 bases between. CDR3 nucleotides: TGTGCCAGCTCCTCTTTCGATACGCAGTATTTT. Its translation is CASSSFDTQYF.

This rearrangement joins TRBV5-4 to TRBJ1-2; 8 bases line up with TRBD1. The V gene end was trimmed by 4 bases and the J gene end by 4 bases; junction bases not matched to a gene: 0. Germline V gives CDR1 SGHNT, CDR2 YYREEE (reference sequence). This CDR3 region has 12 residues. CDR3 sequence (DNA): TGTGCCAGCAGCGACAGGGGCTATGGCTACACCTTC. As protein: CASSDRGYGYTF.

V and J are TRBV6-5 and TRBJ2-2; possibly TRBD2 for D (7 bases). Germline assignment: CDR1 MNHEY and CDR2 SVGAGI. The length of the CDR3 is 14 residues. Deletions cut 6 bases from V and 13 bases from J, with 21 bases between. The CDR3 spells CASSPNGPRGPLFF. CDR3 bases: TGTGCCAGCAGCCCAAATGGCCCGCGGGGGCCGCTGTTTTTT.

The chain has TRBV5-1 and TRBJ1-1; D remains ambiguous. The CDR3 is made up of 16 amino acids. The V end was cut by 4 bases, the J end by 8 bases, with 24 bases between. Per the germline V gene, CDR1 is SGHRS and CDR2 is YFSETQ. This CDR3 is CASSLWQEFARGEAFF. Here the CDR3 DNA reads TGCGCCAGCAGCCTGTGGCAGGAATTCGCCCGTGGGGAAGCTTTCTTT.

J is TRBJ2-1 and V is TRBV25-1, with 8 nucleotides matching TRBD2. The CDR3 is 13 amino acids. CDR1 is MGHDK, CDR2 SYGVNS, per germline. Trimming cost V 6 bases and J 8 bases; bases outside gene matches: 6. The CDR3 DNA sequence: TGTGCCAGCAGGGGACTAGTGCTCTATGAGCAGTTCTTC. It encodes CASRGLVLYEQFF.

This chain links TRBV7-2 with TRBJ2-7; TRBD1 matches 7 bases. The germline V gene has CDR1 SGHTA and CDR2 FQGNSA. This CDR3 contains 14 residues. V lost 6 bases to trimming and J lost 2 bases; unmatched junction nucleotides: 7. The CDR3 DNA reads TGTGCCAGCAGTGGATGGACAGGACCCTACGAGCAGTACTTC. Its protein is CASSGWTGPYEQYF.

The V gene is TRBV6-5, the J gene TRBJ1-1; D remains ambiguous. Deletions cut 0 bases from V and 6 bases from J, with 11 bases between. Germline V gene lookup returns CDR1 MNHEY and CDR2 SVGAGI. The CDR3 covers 14 residues. CDR3 in amino acids: CASSYSGVAAEAFF. DNA for the CDR3: TGTGCCAGCAGTTACTCCGGGGTCGCGGCTGAAGCTTTCTTT.